The clone carrying this T cell receptor (beta chain) showed up just a few times. These data originate in a study of T cell clones after liver transplantation. CDR3 length: 14 residues. Germline V gene data show CDR1 as LNHDA and CDR2 as SQIVND (reference sequence). The J segment lost 8 bases and the V segment lost 4 bases, leaving 10 bases of the junction unmatched. Assay used: immunoSEQ multiplex PCR; TCRdb lists only in-frame clones, some missing. The sample gives around 60,000 clones, 65% to 75% of which show up once; around 16% is in the top ten. The TCR sequence derives from a human donor who received a liver transplant. Material: CD4+ T cells from blood, obtained before liver transplant. The chain employs TRBV19 and TRBJ1-2; 7 positions agree with TRBD1. The chain's CDR3 is CASSTSGQVEGYTF. In nucleotides, the CDR3 is TGTGCCAGTAGTACGAGCGGACAGGTGGAGGGCTACACCTTC.